These 8 T cell receptor beta chains share one sample of origin, sequenced in a study of T cells in narcolepsy. Clones were read by immunoSEQ multiplex PCR, and TCRdb kept only the in-frame ones, dropping some. Of about 30,000 clones in the sample, around 80% are singletons; the top ten hold 1.2%. The specimen sequenced was CD45RA- memory CD4+ T cells from PBMCs. Receptors were obtained from a human donor with narcolepsy.

The V and J genes are TRBV29-1 and TRBJ1-1; possible D gene TRBD1, 5 bases. V was shortened by 7 bases and J by 0 bases, with 6 bases between the two germline ends. CDR1 is SQVTM and CDR2 is ANQGSEA in the germline V gene. This CDR3 is 11 amino acids long. The CDR3: CSGGLNTEAFF. CDR3 coding DNA: TGCAGCGGGGGGTTGAACACTGAAGCTTTCTTT.

The V and J genes are TRBV14 and TRBJ1-6; TRBD1 aligns across 9 bases. The CDR3 loop spans 15 amino acids. V shed 4 bases and J 7 bases; nucleotides not matched to a gene: 5. CDR1 is SGHDN and CDR2 is FVKESK in the germline V gene. CDR3 loop: CASSLLGQGNSPLHF. The DNA of the CDR3 is TGTGCCAGCAGCCTCCTTGGACAGGGGAATTCACCCCTCCACTTT. Combining the CDR3 with reference TRBV14 and TRBJ1-6 gives the whole variable domain EAGVTQFPSHSVIEKGQTVTLRCDPISGHDNLYWYRRVMGKEIKFLLHFVKESKQDESGMPNNRFLAERTGGTYSTLKVQPAELEDSGVYFCASSLLGQGNSPLHFGNGTRLTVT.

The chain carries TRBV5-4 and TRBJ1-2; 8 positions match TRBD1. The CDR3 spans 13 residues. The V gene's germline CDR1 is SGHNT and CDR2 YYREEE (reference sequence). The ends lost 2 bases at V and 7 bases at J; junction bases unmatched: 4. The CDR3 sequence: CASSFPGGLGYTF. The CDR3 nucleotides read TGTGCCAGCAGCTTCCCAGGGGGCCTTGGCTACACCTTC.

The chain combines TRBV11-1 with TRBJ2-1; 8 positions match TRBD2. CDR1 is SGHAT and CDR2 is FQDESV in the germline V gene (reference sequence). This CDR3 spans 16 amino acids. Germline trimming cut 2 bases from V and 8 bases from J; bases unmatched to any gene: 11. CDR3 sequence (DNA): TGTGCCAGCAGCTTACCCGCGGGGGGCATGGGTGATGAGCAGTTCTTC. Its translation is CASSLPAGGMGDEQFF. Full variable domain (rest looked up from reference TRBV11-1 and TRBJ2-1): EAEVAQSPRYKITEKSQAVAFWCDPISGHATLYWYRQILGQGPELLVQFQDESVVDDSQLPKDRFSAERLKGVDSTLKIQPAELGDSAMYLCASSLPAGGMGDEQFFGPGTRLTVL.

This rearrangement joins TRBV5-6 to TRBJ1-2; 8 bases line up with TRBD1. The CDR3 spans 16 residues. In germline, CDR1 is SGHDT, CDR2 YYEEEE. Trimming removed 4 bases from V and 1 base from J; junction bases left unmatched: 9. The CDR3 spells CASSGGQGALNYGYTF. Written as DNA, the CDR3 is TGTGCCAGCAGCGGTGGACAGGGTGCTCTTAACTATGGCTACACCTTC.

This chain links TRBV6-1 with TRBJ2-1; the D is unclear. This CDR3 has 15 residues. The V end lost 5 bases, the J end lost 9 bases, and 20 bases lay between the germline ends. Germline loops: CDR1 MNHNS, CDR2 SASEGT. CDR3 coding DNA: TGTGCCAGCAGTAGAGAGTCGTTAGGGATGGCTGAGCAGTTCTTC. Residues: CASSRESLGMAEQFF.

The rearrangement joins TRBV7-9 to TRBJ2-1; 8 nucleotides align to TRBD2. The CDR3 is 18 amino acids. Germline trimming cut 4 bases from V and 1 base from J; bases unmatched to any gene: 12. CDR1 is SEHNR and CDR2 is FQNEAQ in the germline V gene (reference sequence). CDR3 coding DNA: TGTGCCAGCAGCTCCTCGGATATAGCGGGGAAGTCCTACAATGAGCAGTTCTTC. It translates to CASSSSDIAGKSYNEQFF. Supplemented by reference TRBV7-9 and TRBJ2-1, the full variable domain reads DTGVSQNPRHKITKRGQNVTFRCDPISEHNRLYWYRQTLGQGPEFLTYFQNEAQLEKSRLLSDRFSAERPKGSFSTLEIQRTEQGDSAMYLCASSSSDIAGKSYNEQFFGPGTRLTVL.

CDR3 nucleotides: TGTGCCAGCAGTTCAAAGGGGGGGCAGGGGGTTTACGAGCAGTACTTC. Its translation is CASSSKGGQGVYEQYF. The chain is built from TRBV6-5 and TRBJ2-7; either TRBD1 or TRBD2 may fit D (7 bases each). The CDR3 is 16 amino acids. The germline V gene has CDR1 MNHEY and CDR2 SVGAGI. V dropped 4 bases and J dropped 4 bases, with 20 bases sitting between them.